This T cell receptor (beta chain) was found in a study of T cell changes during pregnancy in multiple sclerosis. Sequenced by immunoSEQ multiplex PCR; TCRdb stores in-frame clones only, minus some. This table has about 15,000 clones, 83% appearing once. Per germline, CDR1 MNHEY and CDR2 SMNVEV (reference sequence). V was pared by 3 bases and J by 0 bases, with 12 bases between. CDR3 length equals 16 residues. Source: CD8+ T cells from peripheral blood mononuclear cells, taken after pregnancy. The receptor's source is a female donor in good health, enrolled as a control in a pregnancy study. The rearrangement uses TRBV27 and TRBJ1-5, with D perhaps matching TRBD1 (5 bases). The DNA for the CDR3 is TGTGCCAGCAGTTTGGGGCAGGCCCATAGCAATCAGCCCCAGCATTTT. Translation gives CASSLGQAHSNQPQHF.